This entry concerns a single TCR beta chain. Its antigen is unidentified. The data stem from a study of T cells in Graves' hyperthyroidism and ophthalmopathy. RNA transcripts gave rise to amplified TCR beta CDR3 regions. TCR CDR3 underwent first-round RT-PCR with the HTBI primer set. TCRdb itself ran the multiplex PCR reads through MiXCR, one entry per CDR3 protein. The data contain about 840,000 distinct CDR3 sequences, about 38% of them singletons. General observations from the study: Ophthalmopathy, which appeared later, was predicted by the model a median roughly 6.5 months before onset.

J lost 6 bases, V lost 8 bases, and 4 bases had no gene match. The CDR3 sequence is 11 residues long. Germline V gene data show CDR1 as SGHRS and CDR2 as YFSETQ. Thyroid ultrasound and orbital computed tomography, with clinical symptoms and serum thyroxine and TRAb, informed diagnoses. This sequence originates from a man between 18 and 29 years old with Graves' hyperthyroidism. The sequencing sample was made of blood. The V gene is TRBV5-1, the J gene TRBJ1-2; 7 positions match TRBD1. The CDR3 spells CASRGTDGYTF. CDR3 DNA: TGCGCCAGTCGGGGGACAGATGGCTACACCTTC.